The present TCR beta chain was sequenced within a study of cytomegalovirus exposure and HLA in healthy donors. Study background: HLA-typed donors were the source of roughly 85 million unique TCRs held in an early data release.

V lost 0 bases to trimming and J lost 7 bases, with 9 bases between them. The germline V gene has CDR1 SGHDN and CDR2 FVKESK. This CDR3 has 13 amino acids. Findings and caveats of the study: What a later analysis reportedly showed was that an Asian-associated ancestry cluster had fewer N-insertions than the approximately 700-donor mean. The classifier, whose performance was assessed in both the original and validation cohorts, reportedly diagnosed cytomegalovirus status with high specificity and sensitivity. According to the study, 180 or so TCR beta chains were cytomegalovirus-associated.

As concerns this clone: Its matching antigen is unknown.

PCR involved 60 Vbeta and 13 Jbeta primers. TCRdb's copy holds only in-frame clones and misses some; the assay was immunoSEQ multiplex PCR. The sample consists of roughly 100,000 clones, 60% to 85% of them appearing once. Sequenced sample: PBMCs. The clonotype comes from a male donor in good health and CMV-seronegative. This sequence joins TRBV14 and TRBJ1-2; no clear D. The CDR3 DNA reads TGTGCCAGCAGCCAAGATGCCAGGCTTGGCTACACCTTC. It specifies CASSQDARLGYTF.